The present T cell receptor (beta chain) was sequenced within a study of OX40 agonist ivuxolimab in advanced cancers. Study as a whole: The dose-escalation cohort had hepatocellular carcinoma, melanoma, renal cell or head and neck cancer. Study results and limitations: The CD4+ and CD8+ T cells in the blood had expanded clonally by week 6 at 0.1 to 3.0 mg/kg. CD4+ T cells averaged fewer expanded clones than CD8+ T cells.

The CDR3 has 15 amino acids. V lost 3 bases and J lost 6, with 17 bases in between. Per germline, CDR1 LNHDA and CDR2 SQIVND (reference sequence). Method: immunoSEQ multiplex PCR; TCRdb's copy keeps in-frame clones and lacks some. This sample carries 90,000 or so clones, around 87% of them seen once, and the ten largest clones take 4.5% to 5.5%. Of note for this clone: Antigen specificity is unknown.

J is TRBJ1-2 and V is TRBV19; the D is unclear. The material sequenced was CD4+ or CD8+ T cells sorted from blood, taken in a trial of the OX40 agonist ivuxolimab. This clonotype originated in an adult with an advanced solid tumor such as melanoma, head and neck, liver or kidney cancer. CDR3 bases: TGTGCCAGTAGTATGCTCCTATCCGGGCTGAATGGCTACACCTTC. Amino acid sequence: CASSMLLSGLNGYTF.